The 30 T cell receptor beta chains presented below share a single source sample, sequenced in a study of T-cell memory formation after mild COVID-19. TCRdb fed the 5' RACE reads into MiXCR, producing one record per CDR3 protein. The table includes approximately 400,000 distinct CDR3 sequences, 24% detected once. Sequenced material: PBMCs or a T cell subset sorted from them (not recorded which). The receptors shown here come from an adult woman who had mild COVID-19 (a few samples of this study predate the infection). Cell type and time point are not known.

This clonotype has just a few counts. The genes are TRBV5-4 and TRBJ2-2; maybe TRBD1 (6 bases). This CDR3 spans 17 amino acids. Trimming stripped 3 bases from V and 4 bases from J, with 19 bases between. CDR1 SGHNT and CDR2 YYREEE come from the germline V gene (reference sequence). The CDR3 sequence is CASSSSRGASVTGELFF. CDR3 in DNA: TGTGCCAGCAGCTCAAGCAGGGGAGCTTCGGTCACCGGGGAGCTGTTTTTT.

The chain is built from TRBV11-3 and TRBJ2-5, with D tentatively TRBD2 (6 bases). This CDR3 is 15 amino acids long. The germline V gene encodes CDR1 SGHNT and CDR2 YENEEA. The germline V and J ends were trimmed by 2 bases and 5 bases, with 15 bases remaining between them. This CDR3 reads CASSLRVAVGETQYF. For the CDR3, the DNA is TGTGCCAGCAGCTTACGAGTAGCGGTCGGGGAGACCCAGTACTTC.

This clonotype is a singleton in its sample. The V gene is TRBV24-1, the J gene TRBJ2-1; either TRBD1 or TRBD2 may supply D (6 bases each). V was shortened by 10 bases and J by 7 bases, with 28 bases between the two germline ends. Germline values: CDR1 KGHDR, CDR2 SFDVKD. The CDR3 is 17 residues long. As DNA, the CDR3 is TGTGCCACAAGTAAGGACTACCTGGGGGGCCACACGAATGAGCAGTTCTTC. This gives the protein CATSKDYLGGHTNEQFF.

V and J are TRBV12-3 or TRBV12-4 and TRBJ1-2; the D gene is possibly TRBD1 (5 bases). Trimming removed 6 bases from V and 6 bases from J, with 20 bases in between. CDR3 length: 15 residues. In nucleotides, the CDR3 is TGTGCCAGCAGCCGACGGTCTCAGGGTAGGGATGGCTACACCTTC. This codes for CASSRRSQGRDGYTF.

This chain connects TRBV24-1 to TRBJ2-5, with D possibly being TRBD2 (6 bases). Germline V gene lookup returns CDR1 KGHDR and CDR2 SFDVKD. The V end lost 0 bases, the J end lost 4 bases, and 8 bases lay between the germline ends. CDR3 length equals 14 residues. This CDR3 reads CATSDLWRGETQYF. For the CDR3, the DNA is TGTGCCACCAGTGATTTGTGGCGGGGAGAGACCCAGTACTTC.

The genes are TRBV6-6 and TRBJ1-2; D remains unclear. Germline loops: CDR1 MNHNY, CDR2 SVGAGI (reference sequence). There are 20 residues in the CDR3. Trimming cost V 0 bases and J 0 bases, with 23 bases left between them. The CDR3 loop reads CASSYSSLEILKTSNYGYTF. The CDR3 DNA reads as TGTGCCAGCAGTTACTCGAGCCTTGAGATACTGAAGACTTCTAACTATGGCTACACCTTC.

The V call is TRBV7-2, the J call TRBJ1-1, with no clear D. The germline gives CDR1 SGHTA, CDR2 FQGNSA. The CDR3 length is 15 residues. Between the trimmed V and J ends, which lost 0 bases and 3 bases, there was a span of 11 bases. Here the CDR3 reads CASSLAELLDTEAFF. DNA for the CDR3: TGTGCCAGCAGCTTAGCGGAATTACTCGACACTGAAGCTTTCTTT.

This sequence joins TRBV6-1 and TRBJ2-3; the D gene is possibly TRBD1 (8 bases). The CDR3 has 14 amino acids. V shed 5 bases and J shed 4 bases, with 13 bases lying between them. The germline V gene encodes CDR1 MNHNS and CDR2 SASEGT. CDR3 protein: CASSTGGGADTQYF. DNA of the CDR3: TGTGCCAGCAGTACAGGGGGGGGCGCAGATACGCAGTATTTT.

CDR3 bases: TGTGCCACCAGTGATAGAGGAAACATTCAGTACTTC. Its translation is CATSDRGNIQYF. This rearrangement joins TRBV24-1 to TRBJ2-4, with D uncertain. CDR3 length: 12 amino acids. Germline assignment: CDR1 KGHDR and CDR2 SFDVKD. The V gene lost 3 bases and the J gene lost 6 bases, with 5 bases spanning the gap.

The chain employs TRBV20-1 and TRBJ2-3, with 10 bases identical to TRBD2. J was trimmed by 4 bases and V by 1 base; bases with no gene match: 2. CDR1 and CDR2 (germline): DFQATT, SNEGSKA (reference sequence). This CDR3 comprises 14 residues. The CDR3 DNA follows: TGCAGTGCTAGAGTAAGCGGGAGGGCAGATACGCAGTATTTT. Translated: CSARVSGRADTQYF.

This clonotype has at least ten counts. The chain carries TRBV19 and TRBJ1-1; D unresolved. With 4 bases removed from V and 3 bases from J, the gap between germline ends came to 6 bases. This CDR3 spans 12 amino acids. Germline V gives CDR1 LNHDA, CDR2 SQIVND (reference sequence). The CDR3 DNA reads as TGTGCCAGTAGTAAGGGTTACACTGAAGCTTTCTTT. Amino acid sequence: CASSKGYTEAFF.

This clonotype was recorded only once. This chain uses TRBV28 with TRBJ2-7; TRBD1 is a possible D gene (6 bases). V gave up 5 bases and J gave up 1 base, with 15 bases separating them. The CDR3 consists of 15 residues. The germline V gene has CDR1 MDHEN and CDR2 SYDVKM. The CDR3 sequence is CASSLPGDTSYEQYF. CDR3 nucleotide sequence: TGTGCCAGCAGTCTCCCAGGGGACACTTCCTACGAGCAGTACTTC.

This clonotype has more than one count but fewer than ten. V gene TRBV7-9 combines with J gene TRBJ2-3; D is perhaps TRBD1 (6 bases). The germline V gene has CDR1 SEHNR and CDR2 FQNEAQ (reference sequence). V shed 1 base and J shed 3 bases, with 11 bases lying between them. The length of the CDR3 is 15 residues. CDR3 DNA sequence: TGTGCCAGCAGCTTAGGGACAGAACCTACAGATACGCAGTATTTT. Amino acids: CASSLGTEPTDTQYF.

A few counts support this clonotype. The V gene is TRBV18, the J gene TRBJ2-7; 7 positions agree with TRBD2. Germline V gene lookup returns CDR1 KGHSH and CDR2 LQKENI. J gave up 6 bases and V 3 bases, and 8 bases lay outside the gene matches. The CDR3 sequence is 14 residues long. The CDR3 here is CASSPQDGGSEQYF. CDR3 DNA sequence: TGTGCCAGCTCACCCCAGGACGGGGGGTCCGAGCAGTACTTC. The whole variable domain, remainder taken from reference TRBV18 and TRBJ2-7, is NAGVMQNPRHLVRRRGQEARLRCSPMKGHSHVYWYRQLPEEGLKFMVYLQKENIIDESGMPKERFSAEFPKEGPSILRIQQVVRGDSAAYFCASSPQDGGSEQYFGPGTRLTVT.

This chain links TRBV24-1 with TRBJ2-1; unclear D gene. Trimming cost V 4 bases and J 2 bases, with 11 bases left between them. The germline V gene encodes CDR1 KGHDR and CDR2 SFDVKD. CDR3 length: 15 amino acids. CDR3 protein: CATSDRSAAYNEQFF. Written as DNA, the CDR3 is TGTGCCACCAGTGACCGCTCGGCCGCCTACAATGAGCAGTTCTTC.

This chain connects TRBV9 to TRBJ2-1; TRBD1 or TRBD2 may be the D gene (5 bases each). V was shortened by 4 bases and J by 12 bases, with 23 bases between the two germline ends. This CDR3 comprises 15 residues. The germline V gene has CDR1 SGDLS and CDR2 YYNGEE. The CDR3 loop reads CASSHVGASERAQFF. The CDR3 nucleotides read TGTGCCAGCAGCCATGTCGGGGCTTCAGAGCGCGCGCAGTTCTTC.

The V gene is TRBV7-3, the J gene TRBJ1-1; the D is unclear. Trimming removed 5 bases from V and 4 bases from J, with 14 bases in between. The CDR3 consists of 14 residues. CDR1 is SGHTA and CDR2 is FQGTGA in the germline V gene. Here the CDR3 reads CASSPGMQGTEAFF. The DNA for the CDR3 is TGTGCCAGCAGCCCTGGGATGCAAGGCACTGAAGCTTTCTTT.

V and J are TRBV29-1 and TRBJ1-1; 7 bases align to TRBD1. The CDR3 extends over 14 amino acids. V lost 7 bases, J lost 8 bases, and 16 bases stayed unmatched. CDR1 SQVTM and CDR2 ANQGSEA come from the germline V gene. In DNA, the CDR3 is TGCAGCGCAATGTTGTTGGGACAGTTTGTCGAAGCTTTCTTT. As protein: CSAMLLGQFVEAFF.

The CDR3 DNA follows: TGTGCCAGCAGCCCGTCAATGGGGACAGGGAATTTTGAAGCTTTCTTT. It encodes CASSPSMGTGNFEAFF. The chain is built from TRBV3-1 and TRBJ1-1; 9 bases are shared with TRBD1. The V gene end was trimmed by 4 bases and the J gene end by 7 bases; junction bases not matched to a gene: 13. The CDR3 covers 16 residues. Germline V gene lookup returns CDR1 LGHDT and CDR2 YNNKEL (reference sequence).

This clonotype has more than one count but fewer than ten. V usage is TRBV7-8 and J usage is TRBJ1-2, with 7 bases fitting TRBD1. This CDR3 spans 14 amino acids. Germline CDR1 is SGHVS and CDR2 is FQNEAQ. V dropped 1 base and J dropped 4; count of bases not matched to a gene: 3. CDR3 coding DNA: TGTGCCAGCAGCTTAGAAGGGACAGCCTATGGCTACACCTTC. Translated: CASSLEGTAYGYTF.

This clonotype has a handful of counts. The V gene is TRBV4-2, the J gene TRBJ2-7; D is unclear. CDR3 length equals 13 residues. Trimming shortened V by 2 bases and J by 5 bases, and 10 bases separated the two germline ends. CDR1 and CDR2 (germline): LGHNA, YNFKEQ. Written as DNA, the CDR3 is TGTGCCAGCAGCCAATTGACCTGGGACGAGCAGTACTTC. Encoded protein: CASSQLTWDEQYF.

The J gene is TRBJ2-5, the V gene TRBV7-9, with D perhaps matching TRBD1 or TRBD2 (5 bases each). V lost 3 bases and J 3 bases, leaving 11 bases between the germline ends. Germline CDR1 SEHNR, CDR2 FQNEAQ (reference sequence). CDR3 length: 14 residues. CDR3 nucleotide sequence: TGTGCCAGCAGCTTCCGGGGCCAGAAAGAGACCCAGTACTTC. Protein sequence: CASSFRGQKETQYF.

The chain recombines TRBV20-1 with TRBJ2-1; a weak D match, TRBD1 (6 bases). CDR3 size: 16 residues. V was trimmed by 6 bases and J by 4 bases, leaving 22 bases between them. Germline values: CDR1 DFQATT, CDR2 SNEGSKA (reference sequence). The CDR3 spells CSATPIQGHPYNEQFF. The CDR3 DNA follows: TGCAGTGCGACTCCGATACAGGGCCACCCATACAATGAGCAGTTCTTC.

This sequence joins TRBV4-1 and TRBJ1-2; D unclear. Germline-derived CDR1 and CDR2 are MGHRA and YSYEKL. CDR3 length equals 15 residues. V was trimmed by 2 bases and J by 3 bases, leaving 13 bases between them. CDR3 amino acids: CASSQPGPAHYGYTF. CDR3 DNA sequence: TGCGCCAGCAGCCAACCCGGCCCTGCCCACTATGGCTACACCTTC.

The chain links TRBV12-3 or TRBV12-4 to TRBJ2-2; D not resolved. This CDR3 has 11 amino acids. Trimming shortened V by 0 bases and J by 10 bases, and 3 bases separated the two germline ends. The CDR3: CASSLAPELFF. The CDR3 nucleotides read TGTGCCAGCAGTTTAGCGCCGGAGCTGTTTTTT.

The J gene is TRBJ1-5, the V gene TRBV30; D is possibly TRBD1 (6 bases). V lost 4 bases, J lost 9 bases, and 25 bases lay in between. Looked up from germline, CDR1 is GTSNPN and CDR2 is SVGIG (reference sequence). The CDR3 consists of 16 residues. The CDR3: CAWTPTGRGAVGPQHF. The CDR3 bases are TGTGCCTGGACCCCCACCGGCCGGGGGGCGGTCGGGCCCCAGCATTTT.

V usage is TRBV20-1 and J usage is TRBJ2-3, with 12 bases identical to TRBD2. CDR3 length equals 17 residues. The V gene's germline CDR1 is DFQATT and CDR2 SNEGSKA (reference sequence). V lost 3 bases and J lost 1; bases outside the gene matches: 8. The DNA for the CDR3 is TGCAGTGCTAGGGCTAGCGGGAGGGCCGGCGGCACAGATACGCAGTATTTT. It encodes CSARASGRAGGTDTQYF.

The chain combines TRBV30 with TRBJ2-1; 10 nucleotides match TRBD1. The germline V gene has CDR1 GTSNPN and CDR2 SVGIG (reference sequence). With V trimmed by 3 bases and J by 9 bases, 11 bases remained unmatched. The CDR3 contains 15 residues. The CDR3: CAWSAHRDRGFEQFF. As DNA, the CDR3 is TGTGCCTGGAGCGCACACCGGGACAGGGGCTTTGAGCAGTTCTTC.

The chain employs TRBV20-1 and TRBJ1-1; D is unclear. The length of the CDR3 is 10 residues. Germline V gene sequence: CDR1 DFQATT, CDR2 SNEGSKA (reference sequence). The V gene lost 0 bases and the J gene lost 8 bases, with 4 bases spanning the gap. DNA of the CDR3: TGCAGTGCTAGAGATCAGGAAGCTTTCTTT. It encodes CSARDQEAFF.

The chain links TRBV11-2 to TRBJ1-4; D call uncertain. CDR1 SGHAT and CDR2 FQNNGV come from the germline V gene. Trimming left V 1 base short and J 8 bases short, with 11 bases between. This CDR3 spans 14 amino acids. DNA of the CDR3: TGTGCCAGCAGCTTAGTTCCAGGCGTCGAAAAACTGTTTTTT. Protein: CASSLVPGVEKLFF.